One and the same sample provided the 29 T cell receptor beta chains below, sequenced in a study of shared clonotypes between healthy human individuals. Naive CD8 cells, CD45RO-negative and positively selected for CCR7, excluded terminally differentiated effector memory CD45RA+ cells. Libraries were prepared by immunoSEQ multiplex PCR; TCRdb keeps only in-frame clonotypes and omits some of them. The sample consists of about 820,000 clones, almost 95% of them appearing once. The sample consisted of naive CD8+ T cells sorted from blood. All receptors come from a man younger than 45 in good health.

CDR3 protein: CASSVGLQVGPTSYEQYF. The CDR3 DNA sequence: TGTGCCAGCAGCGTAGGCCTTCAGGTGGGACCTACCTCCTACGAGCAGTACTTC. The chain joins TRBV9 to TRBJ2-7, with D perhaps given as TRBD1 or TRBD2 (5 bases each). The CDR3 is 18 residues long. Germline V gene data show CDR1 as SGDLS and CDR2 as YYNGEE. V was trimmed by 0 bases and J by 0 bases, leaving 19 bases between them.

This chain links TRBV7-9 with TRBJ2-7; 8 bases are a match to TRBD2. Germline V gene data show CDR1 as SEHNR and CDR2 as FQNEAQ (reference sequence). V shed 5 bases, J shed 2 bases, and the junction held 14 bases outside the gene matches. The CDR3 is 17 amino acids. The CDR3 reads CASSGLKRGGLTYEQYF. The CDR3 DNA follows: TGTGCCAGCAGCGGATTAAAACGGGGGGGACTCACCTACGAGCAGTACTTC.

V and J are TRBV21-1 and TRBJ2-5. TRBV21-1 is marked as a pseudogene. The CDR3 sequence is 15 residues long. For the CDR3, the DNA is TGTGCCAGCAGTCCGATTAGGGACGGCCAAGAGACCCAGTACTTC. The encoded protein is CASSPIRDGQETQYF.

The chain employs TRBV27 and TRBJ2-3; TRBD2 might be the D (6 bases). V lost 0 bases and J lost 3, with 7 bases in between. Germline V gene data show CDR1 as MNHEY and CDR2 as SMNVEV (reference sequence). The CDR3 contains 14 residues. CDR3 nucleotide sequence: TGTGCCAGCAGTTTATCGGGACTGACAGATACGCAGTATTTT. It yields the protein CASSLSGLTDTQYF.

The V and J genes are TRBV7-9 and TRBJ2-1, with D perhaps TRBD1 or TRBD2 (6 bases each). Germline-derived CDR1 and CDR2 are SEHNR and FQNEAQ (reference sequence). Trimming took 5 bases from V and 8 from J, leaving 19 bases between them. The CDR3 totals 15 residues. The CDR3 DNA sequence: TGTGCCAGCAGCACCCGAGGGGGGAATTGGGATGAGCAGTTCTTC. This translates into CASSTRGGNWDEQFF.

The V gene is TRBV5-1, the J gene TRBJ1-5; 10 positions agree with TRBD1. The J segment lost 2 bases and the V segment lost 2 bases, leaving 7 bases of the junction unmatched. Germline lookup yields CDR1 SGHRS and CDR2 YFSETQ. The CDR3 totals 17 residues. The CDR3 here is CASSFDRGLWGNQPQHF. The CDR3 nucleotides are TGCGCCAGCAGCTTTGACAGGGGGCTCTGGGGCAATCAGCCCCAGCATTTT.

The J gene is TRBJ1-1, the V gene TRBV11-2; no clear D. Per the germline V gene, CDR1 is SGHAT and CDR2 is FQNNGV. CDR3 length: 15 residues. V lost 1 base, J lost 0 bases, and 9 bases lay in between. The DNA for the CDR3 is TGTGCCAGCAGCTTAGCTCCGGTTGTGAACACTGAAGCTTTCTTT. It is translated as CASSLAPVVNTEAFF.

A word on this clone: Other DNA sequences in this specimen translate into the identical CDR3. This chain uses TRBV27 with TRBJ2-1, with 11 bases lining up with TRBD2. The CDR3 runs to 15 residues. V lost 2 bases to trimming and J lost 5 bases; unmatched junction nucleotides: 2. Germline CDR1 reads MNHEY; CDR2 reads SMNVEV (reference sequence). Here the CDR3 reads CASSLLAGGHNEQFF. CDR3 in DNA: TGTGCCAGCAGTTTACTAGCGGGAGGCCACAATGAGCAGTTCTTC.

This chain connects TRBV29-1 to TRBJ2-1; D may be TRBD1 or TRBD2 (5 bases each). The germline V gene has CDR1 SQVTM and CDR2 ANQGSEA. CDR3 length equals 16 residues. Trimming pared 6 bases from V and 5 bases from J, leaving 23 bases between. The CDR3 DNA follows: TGCAGCGTCCAAGGGGACCTAGCCAGGGCTGACAATGAGCAGTTCTTC. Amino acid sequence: CSVQGDLARADNEQFF.

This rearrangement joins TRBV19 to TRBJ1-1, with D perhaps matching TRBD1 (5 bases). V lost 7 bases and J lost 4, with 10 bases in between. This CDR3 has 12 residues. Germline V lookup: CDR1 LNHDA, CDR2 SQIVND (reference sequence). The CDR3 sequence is CASIWGSTEAFF. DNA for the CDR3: TGTGCCAGTATATGGGGGAGCACTGAAGCTTTCTTT. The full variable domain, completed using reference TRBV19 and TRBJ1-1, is DGGITQSPKYLFRKEGQNVTLSCEQNLNHDAMYWYRQDPGQGLRLIYYSQIVNDFQKGDIAEGYSVSREKKESFPLTVTSAQKNPTAFYLCASIWGSTEAFFGQGTRLTVV.

CDR3 nucleotide sequence: TGTGCCAGTAGTGGCTGGCAGGGGCAAGAGACCCAGTACTTC. It yields the protein CASSGWQGQETQYF. The V call is TRBV19, the J call TRBJ2-5; weak D call: TRBD1 (6 bases). Trimming took off 5 bases at V and 2 bases at J, with 12 bases between the two ends. This CDR3 has 14 amino acids. From germline, CDR1 is LNHDA and CDR2 SQIVND (reference sequence).

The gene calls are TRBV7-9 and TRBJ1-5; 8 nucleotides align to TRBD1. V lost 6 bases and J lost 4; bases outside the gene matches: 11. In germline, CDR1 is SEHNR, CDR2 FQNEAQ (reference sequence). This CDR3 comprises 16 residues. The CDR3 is CASSSDREVWNQPQHF. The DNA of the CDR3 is TGTGCCAGCAGTTCGGACAGGGAGGTGTGGAATCAGCCCCAGCATTTT.

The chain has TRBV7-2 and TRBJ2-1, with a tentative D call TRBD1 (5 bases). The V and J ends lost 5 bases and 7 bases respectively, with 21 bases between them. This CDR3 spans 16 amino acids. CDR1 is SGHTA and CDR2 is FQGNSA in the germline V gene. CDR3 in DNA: TGTGCCAGCAGCCCACATGGGCAGGGTCTACGGAATGAGCAGTTCTTC. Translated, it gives CASSPHGQGLRNEQFF.

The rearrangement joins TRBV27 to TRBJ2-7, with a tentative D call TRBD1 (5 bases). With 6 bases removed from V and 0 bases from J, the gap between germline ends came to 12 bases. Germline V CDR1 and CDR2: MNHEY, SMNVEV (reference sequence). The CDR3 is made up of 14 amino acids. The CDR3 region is CASSAQGLSYEQYF. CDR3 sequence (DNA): TGTGCCAGCAGCGCTCAGGGTCTCTCCTACGAGCAGTACTTC.

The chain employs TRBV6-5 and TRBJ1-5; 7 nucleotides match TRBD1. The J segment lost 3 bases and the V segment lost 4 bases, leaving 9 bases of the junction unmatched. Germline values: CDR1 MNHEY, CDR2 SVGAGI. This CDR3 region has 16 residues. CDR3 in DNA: TGTGCCAGCAGTTCTCGAGACAGGGCACTCAATCAGCCCCAGCATTTT. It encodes CASSSRDRALNQPQHF.

DNA for the CDR3: TGTGCCAGCAGTTACGGTCAGGGGGCGGACAACACTGAAGCTTTCTTT. It codes for CASSYGQGADNTEAFF. This rearrangement joins TRBV6-6 to TRBJ1-1; TRBD1 aligns across 8 bases. Germline-derived CDR1 and CDR2 are MNHNY and SVGAGI (reference sequence). This CDR3 is 16 amino acids long. Trimming at V came to 2 bases and at J to 2 bases, leaving 7 bases not matched to a gene.

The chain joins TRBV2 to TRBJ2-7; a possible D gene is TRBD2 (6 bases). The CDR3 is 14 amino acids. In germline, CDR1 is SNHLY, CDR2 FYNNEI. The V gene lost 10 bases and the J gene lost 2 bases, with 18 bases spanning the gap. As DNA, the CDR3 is TGTGCCAAGACCCTGGAGGGGAACCCCTACGAGCAGTACTTC. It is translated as CAKTLEGNPYEQYF.

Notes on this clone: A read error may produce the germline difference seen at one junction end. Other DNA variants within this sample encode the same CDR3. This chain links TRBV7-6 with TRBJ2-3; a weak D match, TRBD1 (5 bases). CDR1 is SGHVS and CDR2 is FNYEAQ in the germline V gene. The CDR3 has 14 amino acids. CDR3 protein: CASSLGQGTDTQYF. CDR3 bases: TGTGCCAGCAGTTTAGGGCAGGGAACAGATACGCAGTATTTT.

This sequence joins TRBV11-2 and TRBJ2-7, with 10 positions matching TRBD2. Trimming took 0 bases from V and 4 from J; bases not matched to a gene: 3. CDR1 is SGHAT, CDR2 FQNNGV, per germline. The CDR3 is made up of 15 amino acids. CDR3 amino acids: CASSLDLAGVYEQYF. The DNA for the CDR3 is TGTGCCAGCAGCTTAGACCTAGCGGGAGTATACGAGCAGTACTTC.

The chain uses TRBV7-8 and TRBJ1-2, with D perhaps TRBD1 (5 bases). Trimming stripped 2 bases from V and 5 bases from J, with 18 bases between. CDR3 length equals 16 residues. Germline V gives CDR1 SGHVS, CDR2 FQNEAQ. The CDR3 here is CASSLIVGREEYGYTF. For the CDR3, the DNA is TGTGCCAGCAGCTTAATCGTGGGACGGGAGGAATATGGCTACACCTTC.

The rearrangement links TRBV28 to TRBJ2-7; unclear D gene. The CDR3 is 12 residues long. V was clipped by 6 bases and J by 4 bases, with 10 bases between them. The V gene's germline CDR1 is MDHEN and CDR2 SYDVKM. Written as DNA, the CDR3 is TGTGCCAGCAGCCAGACGAGTTACGAGCAGTACTTC. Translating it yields CASSQTSYEQYF.

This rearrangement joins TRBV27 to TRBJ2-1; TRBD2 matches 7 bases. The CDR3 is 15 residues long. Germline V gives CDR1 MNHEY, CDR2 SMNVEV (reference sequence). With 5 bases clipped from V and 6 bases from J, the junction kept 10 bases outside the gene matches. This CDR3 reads CASSPPGGSINEQFF. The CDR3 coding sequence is TGTGCCAGCAGTCCCCCGGGCGGGAGCATCAATGAGCAGTTCTTC.

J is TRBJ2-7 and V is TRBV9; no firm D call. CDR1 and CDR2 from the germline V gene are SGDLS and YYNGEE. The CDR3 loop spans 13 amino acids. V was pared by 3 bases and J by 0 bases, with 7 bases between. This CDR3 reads CASSAESSYEQYF. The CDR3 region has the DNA TGTGCCAGCAGCGCAGAGAGCTCCTACGAGCAGTACTTC.

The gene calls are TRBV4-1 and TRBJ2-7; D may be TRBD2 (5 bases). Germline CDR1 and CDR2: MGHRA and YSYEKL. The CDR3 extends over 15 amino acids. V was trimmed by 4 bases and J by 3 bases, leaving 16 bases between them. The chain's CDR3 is CASSLEDALVYEQYF. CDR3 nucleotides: TGCGCCAGCAGCCTAGAGGACGCACTAGTCTACGAGCAGTACTTC.

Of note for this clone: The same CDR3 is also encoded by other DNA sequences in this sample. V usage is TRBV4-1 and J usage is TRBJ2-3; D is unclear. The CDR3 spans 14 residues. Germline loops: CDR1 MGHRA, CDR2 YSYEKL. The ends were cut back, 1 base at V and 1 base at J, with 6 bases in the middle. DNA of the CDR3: TGCGCCAGCAGCCAAGGGGCAGGCACAGATACGCAGTATTTT. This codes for CASSQGAGTDTQYF.

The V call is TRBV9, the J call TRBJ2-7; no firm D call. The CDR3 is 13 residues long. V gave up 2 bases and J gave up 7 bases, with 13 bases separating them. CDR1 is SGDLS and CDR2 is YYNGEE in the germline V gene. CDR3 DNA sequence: TGTGCCAGCAGCGTGGTGAGCGATCGGGAGCAGTACTTC. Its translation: CASSVVSDREQYF. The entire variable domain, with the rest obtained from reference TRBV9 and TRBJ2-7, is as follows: DSGVTQTPKHLITATGQRVTLRCSPRSGDLSVYWYQQSLDQGLQFLIQYYNGEERAKGNILERFSAQQFPDLHSELNLSSLELGDSALYFCASSVVSDREQYFGPGTRLTVT.

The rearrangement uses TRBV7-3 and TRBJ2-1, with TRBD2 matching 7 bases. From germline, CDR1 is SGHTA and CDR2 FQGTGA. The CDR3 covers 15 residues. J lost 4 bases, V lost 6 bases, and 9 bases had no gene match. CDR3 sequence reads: CASSPGGGGYNEQFF. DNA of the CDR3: TGTGCCAGCAGTCCCGGCGGCGGGGGATACAATGAGCAGTTCTTC.

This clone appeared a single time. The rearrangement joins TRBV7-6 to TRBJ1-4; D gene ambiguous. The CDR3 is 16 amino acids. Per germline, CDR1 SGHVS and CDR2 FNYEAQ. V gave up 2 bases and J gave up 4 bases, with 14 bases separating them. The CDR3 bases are TGTGCCAGCAGCTTAAGGGCTGCCCTCAATAATGAAAAACTGTTTTTT. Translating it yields CASSLRAALNNEKLFF.

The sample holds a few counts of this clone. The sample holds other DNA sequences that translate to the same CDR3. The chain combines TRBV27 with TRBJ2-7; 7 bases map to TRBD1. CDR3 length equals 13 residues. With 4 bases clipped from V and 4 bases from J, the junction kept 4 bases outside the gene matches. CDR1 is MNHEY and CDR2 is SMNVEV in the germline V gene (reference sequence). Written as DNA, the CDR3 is TGTGCCAGCAGTTCCCGGACAGGATACGAGCAGTACTTC. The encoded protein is CASSSRTGYEQYF.